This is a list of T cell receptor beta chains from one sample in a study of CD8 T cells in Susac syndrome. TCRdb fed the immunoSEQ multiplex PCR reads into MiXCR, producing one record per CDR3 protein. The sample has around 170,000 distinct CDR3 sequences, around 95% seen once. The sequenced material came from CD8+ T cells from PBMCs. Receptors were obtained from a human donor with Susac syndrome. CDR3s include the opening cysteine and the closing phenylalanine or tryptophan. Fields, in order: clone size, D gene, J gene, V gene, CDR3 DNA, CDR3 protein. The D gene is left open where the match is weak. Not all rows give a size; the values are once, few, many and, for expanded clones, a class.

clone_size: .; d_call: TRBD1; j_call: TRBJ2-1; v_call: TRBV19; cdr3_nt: TGTGCCAGTAGTGGGAAACAGGGGGCTGTCTACAATGAGCAGTTCTTC; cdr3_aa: CASSGKQGAVYNEQFF
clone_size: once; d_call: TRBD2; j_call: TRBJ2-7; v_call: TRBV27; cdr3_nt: TGTGCCAGCAGTTTCCTGAGCGGGAACTACGAGCAGTACTTC; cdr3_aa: CASSFLSGNYEQYF
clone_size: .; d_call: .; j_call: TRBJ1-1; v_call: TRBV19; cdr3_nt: TGTGCCAGTAGTATCGGACAGCGCACTGAAGCTTTCTTT; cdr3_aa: CASSIGQRTEAFF
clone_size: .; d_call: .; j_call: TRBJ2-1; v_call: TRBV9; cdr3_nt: TGTGCCAGCACCTCCGGGACAAATTACAATGAGCAGTTCTTC; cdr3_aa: CASTSGTNYNEQFF
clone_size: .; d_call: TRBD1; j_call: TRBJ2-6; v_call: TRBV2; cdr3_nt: TGTGCCAGCAGTCACAGGGGCCTCGGGGCCAACGTCCTGACTTTC; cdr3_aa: CASSHRGLGANVLTF
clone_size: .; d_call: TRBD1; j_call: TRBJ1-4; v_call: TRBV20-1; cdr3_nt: TGCAGTGCTAGAGGACTGGACAGGGGAGCAACTAATGAAAAACTGTTTTTT; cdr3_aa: CSARGLDRGATNEKLFF
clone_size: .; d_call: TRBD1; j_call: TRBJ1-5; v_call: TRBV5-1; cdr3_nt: TGCGCCAGCAGCTTGGTCACAGGGGGGAATCAGCCCCAGCATTTT; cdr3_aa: CASSLVTGGNQPQHF
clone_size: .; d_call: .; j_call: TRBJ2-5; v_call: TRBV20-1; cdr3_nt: TGCAGTGCTTCCTCCGACGAGCTCCAAGAGACCCAGTACTTC; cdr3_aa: CSASSDELQETQYF
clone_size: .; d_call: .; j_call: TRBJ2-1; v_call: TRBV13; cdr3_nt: TGTGCCAGCAGCTCCCAGAGCGGTTACAATGAGCAGTTCTTC; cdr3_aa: CASSSQSGYNEQFF
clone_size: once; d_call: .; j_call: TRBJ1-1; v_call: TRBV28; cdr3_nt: TGTGCCAGCAGTCCTCCGGACAGAACCACTGAAGCTTTCTTT; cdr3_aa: CASSPPDRTTEAFF
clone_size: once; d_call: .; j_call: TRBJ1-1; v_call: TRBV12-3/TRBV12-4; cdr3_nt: TGTGCCAGCAGTTTCATTGGGGACGGCACTGAAGCTTTCTTT; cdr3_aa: CASSFIGDGTEAFF
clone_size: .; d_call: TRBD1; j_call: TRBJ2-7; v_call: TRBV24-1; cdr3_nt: TGTGCCACCAGTGATCCCCCGACAGGGACGGAGCAGTACTTC; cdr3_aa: CATSDPPTGTEQYF
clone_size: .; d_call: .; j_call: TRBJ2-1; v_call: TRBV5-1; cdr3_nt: TGCGCCAGTCAGACGGCCAATGAGCAGTTCTTC; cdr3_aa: CASQTANEQFF